The 23 T cell receptor beta chains below all came from one sample that was sequenced in a study of cytomegalovirus exposure and HLA in healthy donors. Primers included in the PCR were 60 Vbeta and 13 Jbeta primers. Repertoires were generated with immunoSEQ multiplex PCR, while TCRdb's copy carries only in-frame clones and drops some. The data contain 300,000 or so clones, approximately 84% of them singletons. Source material: PBMCs. The receptors come from a middle-aged woman in good health and CMV-seropositive.

This chain joins TRBV7-9 and TRBJ1-5; 7 nucleotides align to TRBD1. V shed 3 bases and J 4 bases; nucleotides not matched to a gene: 9. The germline CDR1 and CDR2 sequences are SEHNR and FQNEAQ (reference sequence). This CDR3 has 16 amino acids. The CDR3 DNA sequence: TGTGCCAGCAGCTTGGGGACAGCCACCGGTAATCAGCCCCAGCATTTT. It specifies CASSLGTATGNQPQHF.

The V call is TRBV2, the J call TRBJ2-3; D is uncertain. Germline CDR1 SNHLY, CDR2 FYNNEI. V dropped 4 bases and J dropped 0 bases, with 11 bases sitting between them. The CDR3 covers 15 residues. CDR3 amino acids: CASSVRIASTDTQYF. CDR3 in DNA: TGTGCCAGCAGTGTTCGGATAGCTAGCACAGATACGCAGTATTTT.

The V gene is TRBV15, the J gene TRBJ2-7, with D tentatively TRBD1 (6 bases). Germline values: CDR1 LNHNV, CDR2 YYDKDF (reference sequence). The CDR3 has 16 amino acids. Trimming shortened V by 1 base and J by 2 bases, and 15 bases separated the two germline ends. In DNA, the CDR3 is TGTGCCACCAGCAGAGGTATAACAGGGAATACCTACGAGCAGTACTTC. As protein: CATSRGITGNTYEQYF.

The V gene is TRBV11-2, the J gene TRBJ2-4, with 8 positions matching TRBD1. CDR1 and CDR2 (germline): SGHAT, FQNNGV. The ends lost 1 base at V and 8 bases at J; junction bases unmatched: 4. This CDR3 has 14 amino acids. The CDR3 DNA sequence: TGTGCCAGCAGCTTAGTCGGGACAGGTGACATTCAGTACTTC. Translating it yields CASSLVGTGDIQYF.

The chain couples TRBV6-5 to TRBJ1-3; D is unclear. The CDR3 runs 14 residues. V dropped 5 bases and J dropped 0 bases, with 8 bases sitting between them. Germline V gene sequence: CDR1 MNHEY, CDR2 SVGAGI. The CDR3 loop reads CASSAMISGNTIYF. The CDR3 DNA sequence: TGTGCCAGCAGTGCTATGATCTCTGGAAACACCATATATTTT.

The V and J genes are TRBV9 and TRBJ2-7; possible D gene TRBD2, 6 bases. Trimming cost V 0 bases and J 0 bases, with 10 bases left between them. CDR1 SGDLS and CDR2 YYNGEE come from the germline V gene. This CDR3 is built from 15 residues. In DNA, the CDR3 is TGTGCCAGCAGCGTAGCGGGAGCCCCCTCCTACGAGCAGTACTTC. Translation gives CASSVAGAPSYEQYF.

The DNA for the CDR3 is TGTGCCAGCAGTTCAATTGATCAGCCCCAGCATTTT. This codes for CASSSIDQPQHF. The chain recombines TRBV28 with TRBJ1-5; D unclear. The CDR3 is 12 residues long. Between the trimmed V and J ends, which lost 4 bases and 5 bases, there was a span of 6 bases. Germline lookup yields CDR1 MDHEN and CDR2 SYDVKM.

This sequence joins TRBV28 and TRBJ1-5; tentatively, D is TRBD1 (5 bases). From germline, CDR1 is MDHEN and CDR2 SYDVKM. The CDR3 runs 15 residues. The germline V and J ends were trimmed by 8 bases and 0 bases, with 14 bases remaining between them. Here the CDR3 reads CASQLGGSSNQPQHF. CDR3 nucleotide sequence: TGTGCCAGCCAACTGGGGGGTTCTAGCAATCAGCCCCAGCATTTT.

The chain links TRBV2 to TRBJ1-1; TRBD1 aligns across 10 bases. Germline V lookup: CDR1 SNHLY, CDR2 FYNNEI. The CDR3 totals 13 residues. Trimming at V came to 5 bases and at J to 8 bases, leaving 5 bases not matched to a gene. Here the CDR3 DNA reads TGTGCCAGCAGTTTGGGGACAGGGGTGGAAGCTTTCTTT. As protein: CASSLGTGVEAFF.

This clone is a singleton in its sample. This chain connects TRBV6-4 to TRBJ2-3, with 7 bases identical to TRBD2. Germline CDR1 reads MRHNA; CDR2 reads SNTAGT. With 7 bases clipped from V and 0 bases from J, the junction kept 1 base outside the gene matches. This CDR3 is 13 amino acids long. CDR3 sequence (DNA): TGTGCCAGCACTAGCGGAAGCACAGATACGCAGTATTTT. Protein: CASTSGSTDTQYF.

This chain uses TRBV6-1 with TRBJ1-4; the D gene is possibly TRBD1 (5 bases). CDR3 size: 11 residues. Germline lookup yields CDR1 MNHNS and CDR2 SASEGT. Deletions cut 5 bases from V and 14 bases from J, with 12 bases between. The CDR3 sequence is CASSTQGGLFF. The CDR3 DNA sequence: TGTGCCAGCAGTACCCAGGGAGGGCTGTTTTTT.

The CDR3 region is CASSTSRGVSEKLFF. CDR3 bases: TGTGCCAGCAGCACCTCCAGGGGAGTCAGTGAAAAACTGTTTTTT. The chain is built from TRBV5-4 and TRBJ1-4, with D perhaps TRBD1 (6 bases). The CDR3 is made up of 15 amino acids. Trimming pared 4 bases from V and 7 bases from J, leaving 17 bases between. In germline, CDR1 is SGHNT, CDR2 YYREEE (reference sequence).

The rearrangement uses TRBV11-3 and TRBJ1-2; D is perhaps TRBD1 (6 bases). Germline V gene data show CDR1 as SGHNT and CDR2 as YENEEA. V lost 2 bases to trimming and J lost 0 bases, with 16 bases between them. The length of the CDR3 is 17 residues. The CDR3 spells CASSLPPGQDTNYGYTF. The CDR3 DNA sequence: TGTGCCAGCAGCTTACCGCCGGGACAAGATACTAACTATGGCTACACCTTC.

The V gene is TRBV29-1, the J gene TRBJ1-3, with D hard to call. V was shortened by 4 bases and J by 0 bases, with 7 bases between the two germline ends. Germline CDR1 is SQVTM and CDR2 is ANQGSEA. The CDR3 has 13 residues. Written as DNA, the CDR3 is TGCAGCGTTGCTGGGCGCTCTGGAAACACCATATATTTT. This translates into CSVAGRSGNTIYF.

The chain combines TRBV27 with TRBJ2-7, with TRBD2 matching over 9 bases. The trim removed 0 bases at V and 3 bases at J, leaving 15 bases unmatched. CDR1 and CDR2 (germline): MNHEY, SMNVEV (reference sequence). The CDR3 length is 19 residues. CDR3 DNA sequence: TGTGCCAGCAGTTTATCCGGGTATCTGGCGGGAGGGGTCGGCTACGAGCAGTACTTC. Translating it yields CASSLSGYLAGGVGYEQYF.

The genes are TRBV15 and TRBJ2-5; 8 bases line up with TRBD2. Germline CDR1 reads LNHNV; CDR2 reads YYDKDF (reference sequence). The junction had 15 bases not matched to a gene; V was cut back by 5 bases and J by 4 bases. The CDR3 covers 17 residues. CDR3 nucleotides: TGTGCCACCAGCGGTGGAGCCAGCGGGAGCTTGGGAGAGACCCAGTACTTC. Translation gives CATSGGASGSLGETQYF.

This chain joins TRBV5-1 and TRBJ2-3, with D maybe TRBD1 (5 bases). The germline V gene has CDR1 SGHRS and CDR2 YFSETQ. The CDR3 contains 14 residues. Trimming removed 2 bases at V and 6 bases at J, with 13 bases between. DNA for the CDR3: TGCGCCAGCAGCTTCGGGCAGGGCCCCGATACGCAGTATTTT. Residues: CASSFGQGPDTQYF.

V is TRBV18 and J is TRBJ1-4, with 10 bases fitting TRBD1. The germline CDR1 and CDR2 sequences are KGHSH and LQKENI. V was clipped by 0 bases and J by 1 base; unmatched bases: 5. The CDR3 extends over 18 amino acids. This CDR3 reads CASSPPTGGKETNEKLFF. The CDR3 DNA reads TGTGCCAGCTCACCACCGACAGGGGGCAAGGAAACTAATGAAAAACTGTTTTTT.

The chain employs TRBV25-1 and TRBJ2-3; 8 bases agree with TRBD2. V was pared by 3 bases and J by 5 bases, with 10 bases of the junction left unmatched. Germline lookup yields CDR1 MGHDK and CDR2 SYGVNS. The CDR3 sequence is 16 residues long. The CDR3 loop reads CASSEWAAGGKDTQYF. In DNA form, the CDR3 reads TGTGCCAGCAGTGAGTGGGCGGCGGGAGGAAAAGATACGCAGTATTTT.

The chain carries TRBV2 and TRBJ1-6; maybe TRBD1 (5 bases). The germline V and J ends were trimmed by 6 bases and 2 bases, with 11 bases remaining between them. Germline CDR1 reads SNHLY; CDR2 reads FYNNEI. The CDR3 is 15 amino acids. In nucleotides, the CDR3 is TGTGCCAGCAGCACCCTGACAGCCTATAATTCACCCCTCCACTTT. Its translation is CASSTLTAYNSPLHF.

There are a few counts of this clone. The CDR3 sequence is CASSTDRAGSNQPQHF. The CDR3 DNA reads as TGTGCCAGCAGCACGGACAGGGCGGGAAGCAATCAGCCCCAGCATTTT. V is TRBV21-1 and J is TRBJ1-5; the table's TRBD1 call for D was not verified on the DNA. TRBV21-1 constitutes a pseudogene. This CDR3 has 16 amino acids.

The chain joins TRBV6-1 to TRBJ2-1; 9 bases match TRBD2. The CDR3 is 15 amino acids. From germline, CDR1 is MNHNS and CDR2 SASEGT. The J segment lost 7 bases and the V segment lost 6 bases, leaving 10 bases of the junction unmatched. This CDR3 is CASRPPSGKENEQFF. CDR3 in DNA: TGTGCCAGCAGACCCCCTAGCGGGAAAGAAAATGAGCAGTTCTTC.

The genes are TRBV18 and TRBJ2-7; 7 nucleotides agree with TRBD1. Germline V lookup: CDR1 KGHSH, CDR2 LQKENI. The CDR3 has 14 residues. V shed 3 bases, J shed 1 base, and the junction held 3 bases outside the gene matches. The CDR3 reads CASSPGTVSYEQYF. DNA for the CDR3: TGTGCCAGCTCACCCGGGACAGTATCCTACGAGCAGTACTTC.